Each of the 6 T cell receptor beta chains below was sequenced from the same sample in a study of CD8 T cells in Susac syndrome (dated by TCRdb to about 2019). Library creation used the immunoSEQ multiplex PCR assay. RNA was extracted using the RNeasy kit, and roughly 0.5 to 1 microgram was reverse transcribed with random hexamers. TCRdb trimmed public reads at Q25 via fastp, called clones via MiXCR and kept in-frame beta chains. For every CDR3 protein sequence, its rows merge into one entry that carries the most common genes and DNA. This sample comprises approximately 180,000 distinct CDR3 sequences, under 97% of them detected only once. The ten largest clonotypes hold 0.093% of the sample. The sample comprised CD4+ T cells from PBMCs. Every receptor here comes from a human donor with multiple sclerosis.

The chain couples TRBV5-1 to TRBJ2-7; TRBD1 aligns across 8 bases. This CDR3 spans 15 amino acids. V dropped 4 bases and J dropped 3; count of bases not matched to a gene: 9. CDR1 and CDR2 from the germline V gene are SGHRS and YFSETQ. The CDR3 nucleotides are TGCGCCAGCAGCCCCGGGGGAGGACAGGGCTACGAGCAGTACTTC. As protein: CASSPGGGQGYEQYF.

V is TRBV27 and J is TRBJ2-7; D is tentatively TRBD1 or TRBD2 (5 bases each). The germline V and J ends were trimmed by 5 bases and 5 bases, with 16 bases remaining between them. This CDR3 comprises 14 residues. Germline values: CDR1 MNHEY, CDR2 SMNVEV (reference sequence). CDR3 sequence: CASSKNIRGDEQYF. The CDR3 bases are TGTGCCAGCAGTAAAAACATCCGGGGCGACGAGCAGTACTTC.

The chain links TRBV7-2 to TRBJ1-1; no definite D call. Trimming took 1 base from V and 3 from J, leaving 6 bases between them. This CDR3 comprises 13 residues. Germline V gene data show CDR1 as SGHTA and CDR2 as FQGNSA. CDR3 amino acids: CASSLVEDTEAFF. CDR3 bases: TGTGCCAGCAGCTTAGTCGAGGACACTGAAGCTTTCTTT.

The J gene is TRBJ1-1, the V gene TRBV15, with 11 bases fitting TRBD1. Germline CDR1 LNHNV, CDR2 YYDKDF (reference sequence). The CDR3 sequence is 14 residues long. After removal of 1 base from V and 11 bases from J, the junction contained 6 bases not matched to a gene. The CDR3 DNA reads TGTGCCACCAGCAGAGCGGGACAGGGGGTGGCTGCTTTCTTT. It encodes CATSRAGQGVAAFF.

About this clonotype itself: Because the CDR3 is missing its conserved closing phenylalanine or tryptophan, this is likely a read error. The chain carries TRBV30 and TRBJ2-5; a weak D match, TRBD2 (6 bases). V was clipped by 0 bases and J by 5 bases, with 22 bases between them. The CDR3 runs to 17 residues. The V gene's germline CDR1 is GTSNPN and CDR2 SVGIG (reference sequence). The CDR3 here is CAWSVRRDESPTETQYS. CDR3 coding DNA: TGTGCCTGGAGTGTACGGAGGGATGAGAGCCCCACCGAGACCCAGTACTCC.

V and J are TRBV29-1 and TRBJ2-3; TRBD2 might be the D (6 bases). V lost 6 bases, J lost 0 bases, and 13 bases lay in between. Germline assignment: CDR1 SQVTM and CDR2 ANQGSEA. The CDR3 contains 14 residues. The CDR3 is CSVILGGSTDTQYF. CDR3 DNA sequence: TGCAGCGTAATTTTGGGGGGAAGCACAGATACGCAGTATTTT.